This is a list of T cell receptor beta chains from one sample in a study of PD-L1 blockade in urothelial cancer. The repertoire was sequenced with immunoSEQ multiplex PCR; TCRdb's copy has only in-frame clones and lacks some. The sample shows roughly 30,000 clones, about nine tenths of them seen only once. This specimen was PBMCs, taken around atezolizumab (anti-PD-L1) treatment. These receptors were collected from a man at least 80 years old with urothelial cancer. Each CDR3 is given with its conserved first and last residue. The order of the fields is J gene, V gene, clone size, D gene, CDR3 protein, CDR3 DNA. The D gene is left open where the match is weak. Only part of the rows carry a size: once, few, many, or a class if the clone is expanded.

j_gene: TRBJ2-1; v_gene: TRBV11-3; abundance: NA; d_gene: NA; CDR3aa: CASSLGQLDYNEQFF; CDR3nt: TGTGCCAGCAGCTTAGGACAGCTAGACTACAATGAGCAGTTCTTC
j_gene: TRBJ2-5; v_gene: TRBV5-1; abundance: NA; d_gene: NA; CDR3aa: CASSLPGEETQYF; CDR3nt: TGCGCCAGCAGCTTACCGGGGGAAGAGACCCAGTACTTC
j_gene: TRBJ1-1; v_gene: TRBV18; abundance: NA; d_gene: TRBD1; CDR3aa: CASSPPSTTGGVRTEAFF; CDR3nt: TGTGCCAGCTCACCACCGAGTACGACAGGGGGCGTACGGACTGAAGCTTTCTTT
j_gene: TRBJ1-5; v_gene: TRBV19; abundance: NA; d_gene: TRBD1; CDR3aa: CASSTLPQGGGNQPQHF; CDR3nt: TGTGCCAGTAGTACCTTACCACAGGGGGGAGGCAATCAGCCCCAGCATTTT
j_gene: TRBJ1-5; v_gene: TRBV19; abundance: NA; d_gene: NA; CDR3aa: CASRRGGSDQPQHF; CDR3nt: TGTGCCAGCCGTAGGGGGGGTTCGGATCAGCCCCAGCATTTT
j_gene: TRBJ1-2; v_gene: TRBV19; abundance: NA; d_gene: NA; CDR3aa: CASSSQGYDGYTF; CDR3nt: TGTGCCAGTAGTAGCCAGGGGTACGATGGCTACACCTTC
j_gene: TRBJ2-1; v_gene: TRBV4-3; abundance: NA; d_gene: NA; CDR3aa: CASSQGDSTYNEQFF; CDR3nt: TGCGCCAGCAGCCAAGGGGACTCTACATACAATGAGCAGTTCTTC
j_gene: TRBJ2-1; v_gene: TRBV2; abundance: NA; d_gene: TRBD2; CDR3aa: CASSSSGDNEQFF; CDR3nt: TGTGCCAGCAGCTCCAGCGGGGACAATGAGCAGTTCTTC
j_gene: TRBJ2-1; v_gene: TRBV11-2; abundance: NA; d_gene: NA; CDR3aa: CASSLTGSQFF; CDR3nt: TGTGCCAGCAGTCTTACAGGGAGCCAGTTCTTC
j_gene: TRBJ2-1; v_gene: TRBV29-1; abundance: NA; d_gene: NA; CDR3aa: CSVERDNEQFF; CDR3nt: TGCAGCGTTGAGCGGGACAATGAGCAGTTCTTC
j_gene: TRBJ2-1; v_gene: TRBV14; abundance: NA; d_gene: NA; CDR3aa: CASSQVEAVQFF; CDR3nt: TGTGCCAGCAGCCAAGTTGAAGCGGTTCAGTTCTTC
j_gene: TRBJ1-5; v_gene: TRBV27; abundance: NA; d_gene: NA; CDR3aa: CASSLRESQPQHF; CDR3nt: TGTGCCAGCAGTTTAAGAGAGAGTCAGCCCCAGCATTTT
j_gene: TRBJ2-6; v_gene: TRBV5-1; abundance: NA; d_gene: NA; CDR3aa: CASSLATGSGANVLTF; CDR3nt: TGCGCCAGCAGCTTGGCCACGGGGTCTGGGGCCAACGTCCTGACTTTC
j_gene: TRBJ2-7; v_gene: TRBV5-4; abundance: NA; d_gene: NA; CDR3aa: CASSLTGSYEQYF; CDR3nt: TGTGCCAGCAGTCTGACTGGCTCCTACGAGCAGTACTTC
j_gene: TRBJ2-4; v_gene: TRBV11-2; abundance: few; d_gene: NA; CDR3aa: CASSLSQGWNIQYF; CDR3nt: TGTGCCAGCAGCTTAAGTCAGGGGTGGAACATTCAGTACTTC
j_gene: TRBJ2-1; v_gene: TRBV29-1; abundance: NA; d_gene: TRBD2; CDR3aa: CSVATGTSGRAQRNEQFF; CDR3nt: TGCAGCGTTGCTACCGGGACTAGCGGGAGGGCCCAACGGAATGAGCAGTTCTTC
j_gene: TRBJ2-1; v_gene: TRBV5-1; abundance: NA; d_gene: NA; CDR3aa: CASSSTGGGNEQFF; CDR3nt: TGCGCCAGCAGCTCGACAGGTGGGGGCAATGAGCAGTTCTTC
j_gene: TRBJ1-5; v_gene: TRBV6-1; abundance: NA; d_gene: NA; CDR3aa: CASTPDRSQPQHF; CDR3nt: TGTGCCAGCACCCCGGACAGAAGTCAGCCCCAGCATTTT
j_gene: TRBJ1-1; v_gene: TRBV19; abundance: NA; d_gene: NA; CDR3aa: CASSIAGQRRVTEAFF; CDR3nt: TGTGCCAGTAGTATAGCCGGACAGAGACGGGTCACTGAAGCTTTCTTT
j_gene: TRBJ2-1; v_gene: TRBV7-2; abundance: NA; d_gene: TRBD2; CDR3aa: CASSLASGRGDYNEQFF; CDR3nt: TGTGCCAGCAGCTTAGCTAGCGGGCGGGGGGACTACAATGAGCAGTTCTTC
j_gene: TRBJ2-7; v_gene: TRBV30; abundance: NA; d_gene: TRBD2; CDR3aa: CAWSSLGAGSYEQYF; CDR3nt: TGTGCCTGGAGTTCCCTAGGAGCGGGAAGCTACGAGCAGTACTTC
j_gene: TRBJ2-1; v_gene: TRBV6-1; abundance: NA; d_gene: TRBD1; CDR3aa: CASSGSDRGRSRSYNEQFF; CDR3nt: TGTGCCAGCAGTGGCTCGGACAGGGGGCGGAGCAGGTCCTACAATGAGCAGTTCTTC
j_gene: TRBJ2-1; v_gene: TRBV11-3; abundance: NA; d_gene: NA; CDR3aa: CASSLMFGGDDEQFF; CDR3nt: TGTGCCAGCAGCTTAATGTTCGGAGGGGATGATGAGCAGTTCTTC
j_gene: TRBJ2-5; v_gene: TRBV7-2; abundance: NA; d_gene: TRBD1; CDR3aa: CASSFLGTGQETQYF; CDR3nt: TGTGCCAGCAGCTTTTTGGGGACAGGGCAAGAGACCCAGTACTTC
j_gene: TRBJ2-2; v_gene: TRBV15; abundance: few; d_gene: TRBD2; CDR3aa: CATSRGRAGGPNTGELFF; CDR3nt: TGTGCCACCAGCAGAGGGCGTGCGGGAGGGCCGAACACCGGGGAGCTGTTTTTT
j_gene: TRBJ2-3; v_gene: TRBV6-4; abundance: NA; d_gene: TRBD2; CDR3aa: CASSDSGTSGGGTDTQYF; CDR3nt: TGTGCCAGCAGTGACTCCGGGACTAGCGGAGGGGGCACAGATACGCAGTATTTT
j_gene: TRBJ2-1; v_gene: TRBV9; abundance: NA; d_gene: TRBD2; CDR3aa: CASSERTSGSTGEQFF; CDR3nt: TGTGCCAGCAGCGAGCGGACTAGCGGGAGTACCGGTGAGCAGTTCTTC
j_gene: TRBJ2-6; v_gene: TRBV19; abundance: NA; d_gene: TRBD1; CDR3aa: CASSKGTASSGANVLTF; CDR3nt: TGTGCCAGTAGTAAGGGGACAGCCAGCTCTGGGGCCAACGTCCTGACTTTC
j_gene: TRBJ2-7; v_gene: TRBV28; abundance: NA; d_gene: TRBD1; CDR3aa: CASYGRDRGGDEQYF; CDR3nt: TGTGCCAGCTACGGGCGGGACAGGGGGGGCGACGAGCAGTACTTC
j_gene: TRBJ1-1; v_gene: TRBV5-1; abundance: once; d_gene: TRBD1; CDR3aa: CASSGTGSNTEAFF; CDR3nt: TGCGCCAGCAGCGGGACAGGGTCGAACACTGAAGCTTTCTTT
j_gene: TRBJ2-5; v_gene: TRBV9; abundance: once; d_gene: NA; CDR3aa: CASSVEGKLETQYF; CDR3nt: TGTGCCAGCAGCGTAGAGGGGAAACTGGAGACCCAGTACTTC
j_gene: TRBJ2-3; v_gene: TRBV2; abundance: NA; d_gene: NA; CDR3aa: CASSYTGKADTQYF; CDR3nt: TGTGCCAGCAGTTACACAGGGAAGGCAGATACGCAGTATTTT
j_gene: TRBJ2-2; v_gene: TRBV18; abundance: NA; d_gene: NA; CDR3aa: CASSLQGSTGELFF; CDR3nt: TGTGCCAGCTCATTACAGGGAAGCACCGGGGAGCTGTTTTTT
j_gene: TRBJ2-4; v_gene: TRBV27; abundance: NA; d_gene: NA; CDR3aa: CVSSLGLPAKNIQYF; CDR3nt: TGTGTCAGCAGTCTGGGACTTCCAGCCAAAAACATTCAGTACTTC
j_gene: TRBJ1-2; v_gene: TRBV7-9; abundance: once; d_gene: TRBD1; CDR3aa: CASSPGTGVGYTF; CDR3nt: TGTGCCAGCAGCCCCGGGACAGGGGTAGGCTACACCTTC
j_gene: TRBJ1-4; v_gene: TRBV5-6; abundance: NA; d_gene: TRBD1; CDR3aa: CASSWTGPNEKLFF; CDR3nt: TGTGCCAGCAGCTGGACAGGCCCTAATGAAAAACTGTTTTTT
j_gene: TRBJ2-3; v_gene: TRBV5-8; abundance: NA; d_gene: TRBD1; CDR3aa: CATLQGAQTDTQYF; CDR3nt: TGTGCCACCCTCCAGGGGGCACAGACAGATACGCAGTATTTT
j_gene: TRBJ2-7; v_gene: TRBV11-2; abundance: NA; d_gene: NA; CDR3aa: CASSLSSYEQYF; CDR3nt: TGTGCCAGCAGCCTGAGCTCCTACGAGCAGTACTTC
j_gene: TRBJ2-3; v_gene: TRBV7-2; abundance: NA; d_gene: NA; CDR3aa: CASSPEGPTDTQYF; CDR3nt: TGTGCCAGCAGCCCGGAGGGCCCCACAGATACGCAGTATTTT
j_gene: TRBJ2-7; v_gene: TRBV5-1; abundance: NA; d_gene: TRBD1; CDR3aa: CASSWGQTTNYEQYF; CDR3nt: TGCGCCAGCAGTTGGGGACAGACGACTAACTACGAGCAGTACTTC
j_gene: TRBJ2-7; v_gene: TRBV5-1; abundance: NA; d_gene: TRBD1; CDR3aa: CASSRDRDGGYEQYF; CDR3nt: TGCGCCAGCAGCCGAGACAGGGATGGAGGCTACGAGCAGTACTTC
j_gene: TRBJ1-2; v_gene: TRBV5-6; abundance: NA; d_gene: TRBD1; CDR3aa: CASSLWDRDNYGYTF; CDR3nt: TGTGCCAGCAGCCTATGGGACAGAGACAACTATGGCTACACCTTC
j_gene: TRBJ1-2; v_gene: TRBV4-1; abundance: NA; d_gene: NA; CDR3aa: CASSQDPTVNYGYTF; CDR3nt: TGCGCCAGCAGCCAAGACCCGACAGTTAACTATGGCTACACCTTC
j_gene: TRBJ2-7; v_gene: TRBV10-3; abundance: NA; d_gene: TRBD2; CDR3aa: CATGAGTSYEQYF; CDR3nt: TGTGCCACGGGGGCCGGGACTAGCTACGAGCAGTACTTC
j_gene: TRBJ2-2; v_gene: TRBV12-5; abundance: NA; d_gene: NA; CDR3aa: CASAAVRSTGELFF; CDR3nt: TGTGCTAGTGCCGCTGTACGGAGCACCGGGGAGCTGTTTTTT
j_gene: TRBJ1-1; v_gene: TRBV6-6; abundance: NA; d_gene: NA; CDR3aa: CASSRQTSMNTEAFF; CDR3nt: TGTGCCAGCAGCCGTCAGACAAGTATGAACACTGAAGCTTTCTTT